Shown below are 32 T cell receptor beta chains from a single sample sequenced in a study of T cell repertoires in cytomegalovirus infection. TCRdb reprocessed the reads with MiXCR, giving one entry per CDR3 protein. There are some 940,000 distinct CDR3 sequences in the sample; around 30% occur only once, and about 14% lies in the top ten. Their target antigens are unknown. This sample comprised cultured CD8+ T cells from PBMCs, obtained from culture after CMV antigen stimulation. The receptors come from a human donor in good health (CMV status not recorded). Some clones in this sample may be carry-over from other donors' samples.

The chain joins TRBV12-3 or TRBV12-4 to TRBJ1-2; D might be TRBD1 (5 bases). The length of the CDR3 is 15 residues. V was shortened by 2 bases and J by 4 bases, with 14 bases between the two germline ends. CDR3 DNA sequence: TGTGCCAGCAGTTTAAGCCCGGGGGTGGGCTATGGCTACACCTTC. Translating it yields CASSLSPGVGYGYTF.

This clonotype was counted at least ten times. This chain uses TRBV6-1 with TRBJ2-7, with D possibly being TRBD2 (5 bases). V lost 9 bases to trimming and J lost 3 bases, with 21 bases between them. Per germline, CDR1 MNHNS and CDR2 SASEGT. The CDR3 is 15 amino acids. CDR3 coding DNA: TGTGCCAGTACGGATATTCGGACTTCCTACTACGAGCAGTACGTC. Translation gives CASTDIRTSYYEQYV.

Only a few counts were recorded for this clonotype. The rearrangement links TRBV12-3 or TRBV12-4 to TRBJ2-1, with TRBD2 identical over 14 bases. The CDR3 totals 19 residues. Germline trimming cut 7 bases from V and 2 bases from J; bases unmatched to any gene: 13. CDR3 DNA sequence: TGTGCCAGCATCCCAAAGCTCGGACTAGCGGGGGGCACCTACAATGAGCAGTTCTTC. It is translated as CASIPKLGLAGGTYNEQFF.

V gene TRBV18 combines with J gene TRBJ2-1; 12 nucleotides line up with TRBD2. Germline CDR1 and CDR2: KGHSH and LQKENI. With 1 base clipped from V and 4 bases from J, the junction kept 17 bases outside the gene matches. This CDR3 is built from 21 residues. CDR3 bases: TGTGCCAGCTCACCACTCGGTCTAGCGGGGGGGCCGGTTACAGATTACAATGAGCAGTTCTTC. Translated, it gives CASSPLGLAGGPVTDYNEQFF.

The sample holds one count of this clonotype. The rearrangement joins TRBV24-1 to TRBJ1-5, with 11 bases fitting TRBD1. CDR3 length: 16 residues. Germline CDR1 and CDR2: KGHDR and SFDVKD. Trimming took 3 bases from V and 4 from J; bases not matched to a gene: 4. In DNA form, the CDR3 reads TGTGCCACCAGTGATGGGGACAGGGGGTGGAATCAGCCCCAGCATTTT. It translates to CATSDGDRGWNQPQHF.

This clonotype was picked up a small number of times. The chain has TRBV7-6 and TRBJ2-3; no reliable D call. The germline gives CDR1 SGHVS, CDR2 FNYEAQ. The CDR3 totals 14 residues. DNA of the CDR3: TGTGCTAGCTCAGCTTTGTTAGCTACAGATACGCAGTATTTT. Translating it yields CASSALLATDTQYF.

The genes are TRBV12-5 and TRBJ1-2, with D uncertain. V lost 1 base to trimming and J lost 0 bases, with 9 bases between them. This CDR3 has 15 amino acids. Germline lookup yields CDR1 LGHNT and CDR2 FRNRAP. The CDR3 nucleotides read TGTGCTAGTGGTTTGGGAGCAGGAGCTAACTATGGCTACACCTTC. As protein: CASGLGAGANYGYTF.

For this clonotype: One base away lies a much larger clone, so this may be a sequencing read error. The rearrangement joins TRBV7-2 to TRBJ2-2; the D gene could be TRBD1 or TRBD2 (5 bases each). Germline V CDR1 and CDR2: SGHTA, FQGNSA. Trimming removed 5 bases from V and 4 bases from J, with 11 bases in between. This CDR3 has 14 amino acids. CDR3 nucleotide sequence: TGTGCCAGCAGCAATCCTGGGGGCACCGGGGAGCTGTTTTTT. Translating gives CASSNPGGTGELFF.

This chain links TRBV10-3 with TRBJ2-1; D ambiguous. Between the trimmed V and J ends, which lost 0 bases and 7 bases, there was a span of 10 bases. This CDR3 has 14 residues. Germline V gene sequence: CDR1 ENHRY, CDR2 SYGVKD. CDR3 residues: CAISESVGNNEQFF. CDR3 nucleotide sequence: TGTGCCATCAGTGAGTCGGTGGGGAATAATGAGCAGTTCTTC.

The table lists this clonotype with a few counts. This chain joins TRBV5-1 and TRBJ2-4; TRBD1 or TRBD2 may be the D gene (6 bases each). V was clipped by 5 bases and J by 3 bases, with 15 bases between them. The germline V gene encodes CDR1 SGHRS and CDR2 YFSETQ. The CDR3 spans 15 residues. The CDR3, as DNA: TGCGCCAGCAGAGGAGGGGGTGGGGACAAAAACATTCAGTACTTC. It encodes CASRGGGGDKNIQYF.

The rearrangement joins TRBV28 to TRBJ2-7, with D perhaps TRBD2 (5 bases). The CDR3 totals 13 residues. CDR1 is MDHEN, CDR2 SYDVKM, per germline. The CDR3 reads CACSLRDSYEQYV. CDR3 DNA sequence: TGTGCCTGCAGTTTGAGGGACTCCTACGAGCAGTACGTC.

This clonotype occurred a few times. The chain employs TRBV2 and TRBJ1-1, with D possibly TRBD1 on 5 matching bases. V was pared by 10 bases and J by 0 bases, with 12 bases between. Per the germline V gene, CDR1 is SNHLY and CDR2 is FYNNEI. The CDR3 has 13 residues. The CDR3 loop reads CANLGVLNTEAFF. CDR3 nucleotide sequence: TGTGCCAACCTGGGGGTATTGAACACTGAAGCTTTCTTT.

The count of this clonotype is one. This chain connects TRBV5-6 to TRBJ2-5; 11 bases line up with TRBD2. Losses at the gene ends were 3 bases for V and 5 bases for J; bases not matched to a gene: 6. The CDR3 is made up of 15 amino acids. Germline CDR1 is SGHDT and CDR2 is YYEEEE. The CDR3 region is CASSSSGGSLETQYF. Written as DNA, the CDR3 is TGTGCCAGCAGCTCTAGCGGGGGGTCCTTGGAGACCCAGTACTTC.

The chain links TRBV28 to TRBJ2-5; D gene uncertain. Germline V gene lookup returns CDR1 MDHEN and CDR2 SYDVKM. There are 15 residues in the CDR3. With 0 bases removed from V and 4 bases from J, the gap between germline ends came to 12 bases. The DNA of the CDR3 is TGTGCCAGCAGTTTATGGGGCAGACCGATAGAGACCCAGTACTTC. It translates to CASSLWGRPIETQYF.

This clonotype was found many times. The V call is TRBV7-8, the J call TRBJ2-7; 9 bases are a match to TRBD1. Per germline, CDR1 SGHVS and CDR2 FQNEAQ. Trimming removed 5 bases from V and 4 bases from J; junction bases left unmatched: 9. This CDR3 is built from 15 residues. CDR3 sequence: CASSPPRTGAYEQYF. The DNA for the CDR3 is TGTGCCAGCAGCCCGCCTAGGACAGGGGCTTACGAGCAGTACTTC.

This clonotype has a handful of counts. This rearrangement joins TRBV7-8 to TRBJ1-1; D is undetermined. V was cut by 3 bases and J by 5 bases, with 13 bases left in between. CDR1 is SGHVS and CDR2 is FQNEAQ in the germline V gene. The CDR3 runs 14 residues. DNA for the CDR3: TGTGCCAGCAGCTTGGCGTGGGTGGGGACTGAAGCTTTCTTT. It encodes CASSLAWVGTEAFF.

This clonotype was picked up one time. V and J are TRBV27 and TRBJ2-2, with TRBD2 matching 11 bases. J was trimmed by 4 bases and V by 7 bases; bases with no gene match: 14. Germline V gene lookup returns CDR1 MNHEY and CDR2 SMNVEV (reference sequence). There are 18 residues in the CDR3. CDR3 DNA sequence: TGTGCCAGCACCCAATCTCATCCTCTAGCGGGGGGCACCGGGGAGCTGTTTTTT. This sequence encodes CASTQSHPLAGGTGELFF.

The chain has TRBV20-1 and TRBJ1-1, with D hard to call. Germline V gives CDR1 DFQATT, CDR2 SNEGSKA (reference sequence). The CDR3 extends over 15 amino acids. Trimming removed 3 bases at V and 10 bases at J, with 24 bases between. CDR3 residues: CSARPLSLPTPGAFF. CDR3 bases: TGCAGTGCTAGGCCACTTTCTTTACCAACCCCAGGAGCTTTCTTT.

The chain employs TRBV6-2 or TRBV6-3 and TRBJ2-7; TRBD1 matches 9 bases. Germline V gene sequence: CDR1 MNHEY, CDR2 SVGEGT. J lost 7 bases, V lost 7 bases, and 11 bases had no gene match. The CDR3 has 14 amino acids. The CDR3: CASKKTGGQIEQYV. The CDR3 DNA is TGTGCCAGCAAGAAGACAGGGGGGCAAATTGAGCAGTACGTC.

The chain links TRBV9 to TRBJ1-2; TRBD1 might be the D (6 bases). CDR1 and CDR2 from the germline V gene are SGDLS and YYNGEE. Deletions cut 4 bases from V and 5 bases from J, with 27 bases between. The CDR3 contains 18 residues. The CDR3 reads CASSTQGTGNPRGYGYTF. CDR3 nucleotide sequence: TGTGCCAGCAGCACCCAGGGTACAGGGAATCCTAGGGGGTATGGCTACACCTTC.

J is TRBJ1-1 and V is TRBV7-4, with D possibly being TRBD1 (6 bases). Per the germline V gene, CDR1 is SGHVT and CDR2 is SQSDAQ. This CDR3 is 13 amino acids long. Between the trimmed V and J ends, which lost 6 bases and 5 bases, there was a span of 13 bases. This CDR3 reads CASRPDTGTEAFF. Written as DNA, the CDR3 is TGTGCCAGCAGACCTGATACAGGGACTGAAGCTTTCTTT.

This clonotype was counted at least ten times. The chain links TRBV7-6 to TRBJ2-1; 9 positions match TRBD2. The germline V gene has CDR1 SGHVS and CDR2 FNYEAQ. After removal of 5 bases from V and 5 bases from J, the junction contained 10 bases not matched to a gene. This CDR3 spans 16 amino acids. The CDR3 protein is CASSLGAGGGNNEQFF. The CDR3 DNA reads TGTGCCAGCAGCCTGGGCGCGGGGGGGGGCAACAATGAGCAGTTCTTC. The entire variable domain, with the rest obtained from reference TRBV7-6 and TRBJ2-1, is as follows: GAGVSQSPRYKVTKRGQDVALRCDPISGHVSLYWYRQALGQGPEFLTYFNYEAQQDKSGLPNDRFSAERPEGSISTLTIQRTEQRDSAMYRCASSLGAGGGNNEQFFGPGTRLTVL.

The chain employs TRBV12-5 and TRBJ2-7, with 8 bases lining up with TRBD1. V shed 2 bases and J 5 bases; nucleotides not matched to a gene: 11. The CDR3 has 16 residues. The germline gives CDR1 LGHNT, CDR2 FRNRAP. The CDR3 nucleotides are TGTGCTAGTGGTTTGTTCGCGGACAGGGCGGAGAACGAGCAGTACTTC. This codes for CASGLFADRAENEQYF.

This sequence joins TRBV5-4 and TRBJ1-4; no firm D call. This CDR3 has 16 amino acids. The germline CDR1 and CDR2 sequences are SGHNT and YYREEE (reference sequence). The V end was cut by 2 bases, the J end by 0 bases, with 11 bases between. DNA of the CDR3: TGTGCCAGCAGCTTCCTAACGGGGTCAACTAATGAAAAACTGTTTTTT. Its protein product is CASSFLTGSTNEKLFF.

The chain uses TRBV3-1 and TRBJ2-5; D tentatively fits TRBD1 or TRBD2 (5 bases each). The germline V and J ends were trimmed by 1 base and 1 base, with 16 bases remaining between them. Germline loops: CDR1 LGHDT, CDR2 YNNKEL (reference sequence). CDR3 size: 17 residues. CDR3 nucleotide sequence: TGTGCCAGCAGCCAAGGGCCTACGGGACCCAGCCAAGAGACCCAGTACTTC. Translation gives CASSQGPTGPSQETQYF.

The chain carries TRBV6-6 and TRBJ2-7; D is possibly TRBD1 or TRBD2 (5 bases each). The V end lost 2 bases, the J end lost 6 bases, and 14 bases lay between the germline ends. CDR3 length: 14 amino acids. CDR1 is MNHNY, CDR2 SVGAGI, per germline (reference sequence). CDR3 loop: CASSYPGPDREQYV. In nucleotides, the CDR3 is TGTGCCAGCAGTTACCCGGGGCCCGATCGCGAGCAGTACGTC.

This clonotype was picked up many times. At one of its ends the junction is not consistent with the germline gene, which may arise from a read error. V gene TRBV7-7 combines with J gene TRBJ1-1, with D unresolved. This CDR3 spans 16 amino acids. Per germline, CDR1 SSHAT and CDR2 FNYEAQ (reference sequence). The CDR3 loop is CASSPVKRDPNTEAFF. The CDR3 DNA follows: TGTGCTAGCAGCCCCGTAAAAAGGGATCCGAACACTGAAGCTTTCTTT.

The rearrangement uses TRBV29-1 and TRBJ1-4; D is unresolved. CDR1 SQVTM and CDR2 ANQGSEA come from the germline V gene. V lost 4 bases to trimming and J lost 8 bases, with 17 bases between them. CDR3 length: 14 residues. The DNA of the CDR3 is TGCAGCGTTGGGCCCGGGAGCAAGGCGGAAAAACTGTTTTTT. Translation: CSVGPGSKAEKLFF.

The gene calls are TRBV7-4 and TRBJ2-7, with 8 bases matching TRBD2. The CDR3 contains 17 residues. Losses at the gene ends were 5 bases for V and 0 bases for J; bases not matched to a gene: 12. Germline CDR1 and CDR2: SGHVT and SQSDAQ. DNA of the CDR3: TGTGCCAGCAGCCGACCGGGGGGGCGGGGCCCCTCCTACGAGCAGTACTTC. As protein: CASSRPGGRGPSYEQYF.

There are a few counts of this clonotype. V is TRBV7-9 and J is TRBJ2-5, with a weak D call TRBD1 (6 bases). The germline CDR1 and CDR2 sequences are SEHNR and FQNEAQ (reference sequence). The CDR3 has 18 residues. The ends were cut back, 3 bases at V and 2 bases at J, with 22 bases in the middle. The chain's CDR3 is CASSLRQSLRGGQETQYF. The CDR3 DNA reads TGTGCCAGCAGCTTGAGACAGAGCCTTAGAGGGGGACAAGAGACCCAGTACTTC.

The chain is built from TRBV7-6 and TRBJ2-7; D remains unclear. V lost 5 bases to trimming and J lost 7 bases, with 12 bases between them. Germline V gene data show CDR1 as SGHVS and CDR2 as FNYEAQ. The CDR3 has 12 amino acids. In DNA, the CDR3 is TGTGCCAGCAGCCCCCCACAAGCGGAGCAGTACTTC. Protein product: CASSPPQAEQYF. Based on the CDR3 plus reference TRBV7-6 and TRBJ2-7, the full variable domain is GAGVSQSPRYKVTKRGQDVALRCDPISGHVSLYWYRQALGQGPEFLTYFNYEAQQDKSGLPNDRFSAERPEGSISTLTIQRTEQRDSAMYRCASSPPQAEQYFGPGTRLTVT.

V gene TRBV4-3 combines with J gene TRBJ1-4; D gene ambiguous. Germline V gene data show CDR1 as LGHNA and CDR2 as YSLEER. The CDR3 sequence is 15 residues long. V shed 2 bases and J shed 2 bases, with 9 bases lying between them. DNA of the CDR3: TGCGCCAGCAGCCAAATCTCTGGGACTAATGAAAAACTGTTTTTT. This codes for CASSQISGTNEKLFF.